The 10 T cell receptor beta chains presented below share a single source sample, sequenced in a study of neurological immune-mediated disorders. TCRdb itself ran the 5' RACE reads through MiXCR, one entry per CDR3 protein. The data show tens of thousands of distinct CDR3 sequences, with 13% to 15% seen just once and roughly 7.3% held by the top ten. The sequenced sample was PBMCs. These receptors all come from a woman between 50 and 59 years old in good health.

The rearrangement uses TRBV12-3 or TRBV12-4 and TRBJ1-2; possibly TRBD1 for D (5 bases). V gave up 1 base and J gave up 3 bases, with 9 bases separating them. The CDR3 length is 14 residues. The CDR3 sequence is CASSLEGLDYGYTF. DNA for the CDR3: TGTGCCAGCAGTTTAGAGGGGCTGGACTATGGCTACACCTTC.

This clonotype was recorded at least ten times. This chain uses TRBV5-6 with TRBJ1-5, with D perhaps matching TRBD1 (6 bases). CDR1 is SGHDT, CDR2 YYEEEE, per germline. The CDR3 is 16 residues long. V lost 0 bases, J lost 3 bases, and 13 bases lay in between. The CDR3 reads CASSLAGQILNQPQHF. CDR3 DNA: TGTGCCAGCAGCTTGGCTGGACAGATCCTCAATCAGCCCCAGCATTTT.

There are many counts of this clonotype. The chain has TRBV7-9 and TRBJ2-5, with D possibly TRBD2 on 6 matching bases. CDR3 size: 14 residues. The germline CDR1 and CDR2 sequences are SEHNR and FQNEAQ (reference sequence). Deletions cut 1 base from V and 5 bases from J, with 11 bases between. CDR3 bases: TGTGCCAGCAGCTTAGACCGCGGGATTGAGACCCAGTACTTC. Translating it yields CASSLDRGIETQYF.

This clonotype was counted ten times or more. J is TRBJ2-7 and V is TRBV5-1, with 7 bases that match TRBD2. CDR3 length: 15 amino acids. After removal of 4 bases from V and 4 bases from J, the junction contained 11 bases not matched to a gene. Germline-derived CDR1 and CDR2 are SGHRS and YFSETQ. In nucleotides, the CDR3 is TGCGCCAGCAGCGAGTTCGGGCGGGAGCGGTACGAGCAGTACTTC. Translating gives CASSEFGRERYEQYF.

This clonotype occurred many times. The chain joins TRBV7-2 to TRBJ2-3; D perhaps matches TRBD2 (6 bases). CDR1 and CDR2 from the germline V gene are SGHTA and FQGNSA. The CDR3 totals 14 residues. V dropped 1 base and J dropped 2 bases, with 7 bases sitting between them. CDR3 sequence reads: CASSLGGVTDTQYF. The CDR3 DNA is TGTGCCAGCAGCTTAGGCGGGGTCACAGATACGCAGTATTTT.

In its sample, this clonotype was seen many times. The chain is built from TRBV6-5 and TRBJ2-7; D might be TRBD1 (5 bases). This CDR3 has 13 amino acids. The germline gives CDR1 MNHEY, CDR2 SVGAGI. The germline V and J ends were trimmed by 0 bases and 5 bases, with 8 bases remaining between them. As DNA, the CDR3 is TGTGCCAGCAGTTACTCCAGGGTCAACGAGCAGTACTTC. Its translation is CASSYSRVNEQYF.

The J gene is TRBJ1-5, the V gene TRBV19, with TRBD1 identical over 7 bases. The length of the CDR3 is 15 residues. The V gene's germline CDR1 is LNHDA and CDR2 SQIVND (reference sequence). V was pared by 3 bases and J by 4 bases, with 6 bases of the junction left unmatched. The CDR3 loop is CASSMRDSQNQPQHF. The CDR3 DNA reads as TGTGCCAGTAGTATGAGGGACAGTCAAAATCAGCCCCAGCATTTT.

The table lists this clonotype with many counts. This chain uses TRBV12-3 or TRBV12-4 with TRBJ2-1, with TRBD2 matching over 11 bases. V was pared by 2 bases and J by 8 bases, with 5 bases of the junction left unmatched. This CDR3 comprises 15 residues. The CDR3 here is CASSLLAGGLDEQFF. The CDR3 DNA reads as TGTGCCAGCAGTTTACTAGCGGGAGGCCTCGATGAGCAGTTCTTC.

To note about this clonotype: Since a much larger clone is just one base distant, this may be a read error. The chain couples TRBV20-1 to TRBJ2-1, with D perhaps TRBD1 (5 bases). Germline V gives CDR1 DFQATT, CDR2 SNEGSKA (reference sequence). The length of the CDR3 is 13 residues. Trimming left V 4 bases short and J 8 bases short, with 15 bases between. CDR3 protein: CSATGPDHHEQFF. Written as DNA, the CDR3 is TGCAGTGCTACAGGGCCAGACCACCATGAGCAGTTCTTC.

The sample holds a few counts of this clonotype. The V and J genes are TRBV7-2 and TRBJ1-5; D call uncertain. The CDR3 has 15 residues. Germline V lookup: CDR1 SGHTA, CDR2 FQGNSA. Trimming removed 5 bases from V and 1 base from J, with 12 bases in between. The CDR3 sequence is CASSDANGSNQPQHF. The CDR3 nucleotides are TGTGCCAGCAGCGACGCAAATGGAAGCAATCAGCCCCAGCATTTT.